This entry features one TCR beta chain sequence. Its antigen is currently not known. There are no base qualities to consult, and no much larger clone falls within one base. The listed sequencing device is Illumina HiSeq 1500. Using fastp trimming at Q25 and MiXCR clonotype assembly, TCRdb reanalyzed the public sequencing data and kept in-frame beta chains. One record per CDR3 amino acid sequence lists the most common genes and DNA. This sample holds approximately 76,000 distinct CDR3 sequences; roughly 40% were observed only once. Approximately 93% of the sample goes to the ten largest clones. The data belong to a study of T cell repertoires in cytomegalovirus infection (dated by TCRdb to between 2018 and 2021). Study-level background: Recently identified HLA-C-restricted CMV epitopes, whose presentation resists viral immunomodulation, were targeted by peptide stimulations together with well-studied HLA-B-restricted epitopes. Donor HLA type was relevant to the analysis, because carriage of CMV infection together with the matching HLA type was indicated by public TCR beta signatures.

On the study overall, not on this receptor specifically: The ex vivo response was dominated by HLA-C-restricted CMV-specific TCR beta clonotypes, and the single most frequent clonotype in two of eight donors was supplied by these HLA-C-restricted clonotypes. In both this cohort and an independent roughly 400-donor cohort, the cumulative frequency of public TCR beta family members distinguished carriers of CMV infection plus the relevant HLA type.

The treatment or condition tag for this specimen amounts to: in vitro stimulation with specific CMV peptide epitopes to enrich CMV-specific T cells. Material: CD8+ T cells from cultured PBMCs, obtained from culture after CMV antigen stimulation. The clonotype originates from a human donor in good health (CMV status not recorded). Some clones in this sample may be carry-over from other donors' samples.

The CDR3 amino acid sequence is: CASSQRQGHEAFF. The bases are TGCGCCAGCAGCCAAAGACAGGGTCATGAAGCTTTCTTT. The rearrangement combines TRBV4-1 with TRBJ1-1, and TRBD1 matches 7 of the central bases. There are 13 amino acids in the CDR3, from cysteine to phenylalanine inclusive. Only the CDR3 part of the read is kept: 39 bases, read in frame from the first base. For CDR1 and CDR2, the germline V gene lists MGHRA and YSYEKL. V is pruned by 2 bases and J by 7 bases, leaving 4 bases of the junction without a gene match.